This T cell receptor beta chain was captured by sequencing in a study of blood T cell repertoires in COVID-19. Libraries were prepared by immunoSEQ multiplex PCR; TCRdb keeps only in-frame clonotypes and omits some of them. This sample has approximately 110,000 clones, with around 83% found just once. CDR3 size: 13 residues. The germline CDR1 and CDR2 sequences are SNHLY and FYNNEI. The germline V and J ends were trimmed by 3 bases and 0 bases, with 2 bases remaining between them. This clone occurred once. The sample comprised peripheral blood. The J gene is TRBJ1-4, the V gene TRBV2; no clear D. This clonotype was sampled from an elderly woman with acute or convalescent COVID-19. DNA for the CDR3: TGTGCCAGCAGTGACTCAACTAATGAAAAACTGTTTTTT. This sequence encodes CASSDSTNEKLFF. Full variable domain (missing parts from reference TRBV2 and TRBJ1-4): EPEVTQTPSHQVTQMGQEVILRCVPISNHLYFYWYRQILGQKVEFLVSFYNNEISEKSEIFDDQFSVERPDGSNFTLKIRSTKLEDSAMYFCASSDSTNEKLFFGSGTQLSVL.